The present T cell receptor beta chain was sequenced within a study of blood T cell repertoires in COVID-19. Seattle participants joined during active infection and were tracked over time. The method was immunoSEQ multiplex PCR; TCRdb's version includes in-frame clones alone and lacks a portion of them. Of about 210,000 clones in the sample, 82% are singletons; the top ten hold approximately 5.2%. The germline V and J ends were trimmed by 4 bases and 3 bases, with 10 bases remaining between them. The CDR3 length is 13 residues. The rearrangement links TRBV12-3 or TRBV12-4 to TRBJ2-7; tentative D call: TRBD1 (5 bases). The specimen sequenced was peripheral blood. The origin of this receptor is a woman aged 70 to 79 with COVID-19, enrolled during active disease. CDR3 nucleotide sequence: TGTGCCAGCAGTTACGACAGATACTACGAGCAGTACTTC. Its protein product is CASSYDRYYEQYF.